Presented here are 15 T cell receptor beta chains from one specimen sequenced in a study of cytomegalovirus exposure and HLA in healthy donors. PCR primers comprised 60 Vbeta and 13 Jbeta primers. Repertoires were generated with immunoSEQ multiplex PCR, while TCRdb's copy carries only in-frame clones and drops some. The repertoire has about 150,000 clones, 78% of them found once; the top ten carry 2.5% to 3.5%. The sequenced sample was PBMCs. The receptors stem from a woman aged 40 to 50 in good health and CMV-seronegative.

The V gene is TRBV2, the J gene TRBJ1-1, with D perhaps TRBD1 (6 bases). The CDR3 loop spans 14 amino acids. The germline gives CDR1 SNHLY, CDR2 FYNNEI. V lost 6 bases and J lost 1, with 12 bases in between. This chain's CDR3 is CASSRQASNTEAFF. DNA for the CDR3: TGTGCCAGCAGCCGACAGGCTTCGAACACTGAAGCTTTCTTT.

This chain uses TRBV25-1 with TRBJ2-5, with D maybe TRBD2 (5 bases). Trimming pared 3 bases from V and 5 bases from J, leaving 13 bases between. CDR3 length: 14 residues. Germline V gives CDR1 MGHDK, CDR2 SYGVNS. This CDR3 is CASSDRNPGETQYF. The CDR3 nucleotides read TGTGCCAGCAGTGACCGAAACCCGGGGGAGACCCAGTACTTC.

This chain links TRBV27 with TRBJ1-1; D is unresolved. Germline lookup yields CDR1 MNHEY and CDR2 SMNVEV (reference sequence). The V and J ends lost 0 bases and 5 bases respectively, with 13 bases between them. The CDR3 has 15 residues. In nucleotides, the CDR3 is TGTGCCAGCAGTTTATCTCCAGGCCATGGTACTGAAGCTTTCTTT. Its translation is CASSLSPGHGTEAFF.

The sample holds a few counts of this clone. This chain joins TRBV10-3 and TRBJ1-1; the D is unclear. The CDR3 consists of 15 residues. CDR1 and CDR2 (germline): ENHRY, SYGVKD. With 9 bases removed from V and 4 bases from J, the gap between germline ends came to 21 bases. CDR3 coding DNA: TGTGCCATGCAGCGCAGCACGGCGGTCGGCACTGAAGCTTTCTTT. Encoded protein: CAMQRSTAVGTEAFF.

The J gene is TRBJ1-2, the V gene TRBV6-5; D not resolved. From germline, CDR1 is MNHEY and CDR2 SVGAGI. Trimming shortened V by 1 base and J by 0 bases, and 12 bases separated the two germline ends. The CDR3 runs 16 residues. Here the CDR3 DNA reads TGTGCCAGCAGTTACTTGGGCACACGATCTAACTATGGCTACACCTTC. Protein sequence: CASSYLGTRSNYGYTF.

The V call is TRBV5-1, the J call TRBJ1-3; D is undetermined. The V and J ends lost 4 bases and 0 bases respectively, with 5 bases between them. Germline V gives CDR1 SGHRS, CDR2 YFSETQ. The CDR3 is made up of 13 amino acids. The CDR3 region is CASSHPSGNTIYF. The CDR3 DNA sequence: TGCGCCAGCAGCCATCCCTCTGGAAACACCATATATTTT.

The V and J genes are TRBV7-8 and TRBJ1-5; D is uncertain. CDR3 length equals 15 residues. Germline V lookup: CDR1 SGHVS, CDR2 FQNEAQ. V dropped 1 base and J dropped 3 bases, with 10 bases sitting between them. This CDR3 reads CASSLDPRINQPQHF. The DNA for the CDR3 is TGTGCCAGCAGCTTAGATCCCAGAATCAATCAGCCCCAGCATTTT.

The chain recombines TRBV28 with TRBJ2-5; possibly TRBD1 for D (5 bases). The CDR3 runs to 13 residues. The V gene's germline CDR1 is MDHEN and CDR2 SYDVKM. The V end was cut by 7 bases, the J end by 5 bases, with 14 bases between. CDR3 in amino acids: CASNTGIWETQYF. CDR3 in DNA: TGTGCCAGCAATACAGGAATATGGGAGACCCAGTACTTC.

The rearrangement uses TRBV9 and TRBJ2-3; 8 bases fit TRBD2. Germline CDR1 reads SGDLS; CDR2 reads YYNGEE. The ends lost 6 bases at V and 4 bases at J; junction bases unmatched: 13. This CDR3 region has 16 residues. CDR3: CASTRGAGGFADTQYF. In nucleotides, the CDR3 is TGTGCCAGCACCCGAGGGGCGGGGGGCTTCGCAGATACGCAGTATTTT.

This clone was seen a few times. The V gene is TRBV7-8, the J gene TRBJ1-1; TRBD1 might be the D (5 bases). Germline values: CDR1 SGHVS, CDR2 FQNEAQ. Trimming pared 1 base from V and 2 bases from J, leaving 14 bases between. The CDR3 contains 16 residues. CDR3 in DNA: TGTGCCAGCAGCTTAGAGGAGCGGGGACTCAACACTGAAGCTTTCTTT. This codes for CASSLEERGLNTEAFF.

In its sample, this clone was seen once. The V and J genes are TRBV18 and TRBJ1-3; the D is unclear. The germline V gene encodes CDR1 KGHSH and CDR2 LQKENI. The CDR3 runs to 18 residues. V lost 3 bases to trimming and J lost 7 bases, with 25 bases between them. CDR3 nucleotides: TGTGCCAGCTCACCCCAGTGGCCTACCGGGAACGACGTTAACACCATATATTTT. Protein product: CASSPQWPTGNDVNTIYF.

This chain connects TRBV11-2 to TRBJ2-3; no firm D call. The V end was cut by 4 bases, the J end by 2 bases, with 13 bases between. This CDR3 contains 15 residues. Per the germline V gene, CDR1 is SGHAT and CDR2 is FQNNGV. As DNA, the CDR3 is TGTGCCAGCAGCTACGACGGCAGGTCCACAGATACGCAGTATTTT. It yields the protein CASSYDGRSTDTQYF. Based on the CDR3 plus reference TRBV11-2 and TRBJ2-3, the full variable domain is EAGVAQSPRYKIIEKRQSVAFWCNPISGHATLYWYQQILGQGPKLLIQFQNNGVVDDSQLPKDRFSAERLKGVDSTLKIQPAKLEDSAVYLCASSYDGRSTDTQYFGPGTRLTVL.

The table lists this clone with a few counts. This chain connects TRBV5-4 to TRBJ1-6; 8 positions agree with TRBD1. Germline V CDR1 and CDR2: SGHNT, YYREEE (reference sequence). The length of the CDR3 is 15 residues. The V and J ends lost 0 bases and 6 bases, in that order; junction bases with no gene match: 2. The CDR3 reads CASSLDRGANSPLHF. In DNA form, the CDR3 reads TGTGCCAGCAGCTTGGACAGGGGGGCTAATTCACCCCTCCACTTT.

The J gene is TRBJ2-7, the V gene TRBV2; 9 bases map to TRBD1. This CDR3 has 14 amino acids. Germline V gives CDR1 SNHLY, CDR2 FYNNEI. Unmatched junction bases numbered 4, after V lost 6 bases and J lost 1 base. In nucleotides, the CDR3 is TGTGCCAGCAGCCCCGGGACAGGGTCCTACGAGCAGTACTTC. It encodes CASSPGTGSYEQYF.

The gene calls are TRBV28 and TRBJ1-1; TRBD1 might be the D (5 bases). V lost 5 bases to trimming and J lost 5 bases, with 12 bases between them. The CDR3 has 13 residues. Germline V gene lookup returns CDR1 MDHEN and CDR2 SYDVKM. CDR3 DNA: TGTGCCAGCAGTCGAGACAGTAAGACTGAAGCTTTCTTT. This codes for CASSRDSKTEAFF.